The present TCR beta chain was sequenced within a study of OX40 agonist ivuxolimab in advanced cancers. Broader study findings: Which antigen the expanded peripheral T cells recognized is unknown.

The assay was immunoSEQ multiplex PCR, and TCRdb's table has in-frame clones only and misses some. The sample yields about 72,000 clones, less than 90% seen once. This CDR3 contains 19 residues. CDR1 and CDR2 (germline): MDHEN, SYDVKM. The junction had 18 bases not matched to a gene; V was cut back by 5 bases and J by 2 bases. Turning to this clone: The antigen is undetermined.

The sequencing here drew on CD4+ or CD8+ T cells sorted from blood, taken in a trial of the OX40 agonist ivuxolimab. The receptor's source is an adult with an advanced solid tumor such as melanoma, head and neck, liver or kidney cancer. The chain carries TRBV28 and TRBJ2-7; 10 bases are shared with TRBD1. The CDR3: CASSARQGAGAGGPYEQYF. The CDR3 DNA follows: TGTGCCAGCAGTGCCCGACAGGGGGCGGGGGCGGGAGGACCCTACGAGCAGTACTTC.